The clone carrying this T cell receptor beta chain occurred once. Mismatch with germline at one junction end may stem from a read error. CDR1 and CDR2 from the germline V gene are SGHRS and YFSETQ. This CDR3 region has 12 residues. A TCRbeta library incorporating unique molecular identifiers was prepared. MiXCR was run by TCRdb on the PCR reads, yielding one entry per CDR3 protein. The sample consists of around 580,000 distinct CDR3 sequences, more than 20% of them appearing once. The sample comes from a study of T-cell reconstitution after alpha-beta-depleted transplantation in children. The sequence was obtained from a boy younger than two with Wiskott-Aldrich syndrome, due to receive a stem cell transplant. The chain employs TRBV5-1 and TRBJ2-1; D unclear. The specimen comprised PBMCs, sampled before TCRalphabeta/CD19-depleted stem cell transplant. The CDR3 DNA is TGTGCCAGCAGCCAGATAAACAATGAGCAGTTCTTC. Protein: CASSQINNEQFF.